This T cell receptor (beta chain) was sequenced for a study of CD8 T cells in ankylosing spondylitis. Study outcomes and limitations: Some of the motif variants had earlier been found in reactive arthritis patients' fluid and blood.

Construction of TCR beta libraries was performed using quantitative 5'-RACE with molecular barcodes. Using its own MiXCR run on the 5' RACE reads, TCRdb lists one record per CDR3 protein. In the table there are roughly 190,000 distinct CDR3 sequences, 9.5% to 15% of which are singletons. This clonotype appeared many times. The target antigen is unknown. Input material: blood, either unsorted or a sorted T cell fraction (not recorded which). This TCR was recovered from a male donor with ankylosing spondylitis or in good health (not recorded which).

The chain's CDR3 is CASSPDTYTNYGYTF. The CDR3 DNA follows: TGCGCCAGCAGCCCCGACACCTACACTAACTATGGCTACACCTTC. The J gene is TRBJ1-2, the V gene TRBV5-1; D is ambiguous. Trimming pared 4 bases from V and 0 bases from J, leaving 13 bases between. In germline, CDR1 is SGHRS, CDR2 YFSETQ. CDR3 length: 15 residues.